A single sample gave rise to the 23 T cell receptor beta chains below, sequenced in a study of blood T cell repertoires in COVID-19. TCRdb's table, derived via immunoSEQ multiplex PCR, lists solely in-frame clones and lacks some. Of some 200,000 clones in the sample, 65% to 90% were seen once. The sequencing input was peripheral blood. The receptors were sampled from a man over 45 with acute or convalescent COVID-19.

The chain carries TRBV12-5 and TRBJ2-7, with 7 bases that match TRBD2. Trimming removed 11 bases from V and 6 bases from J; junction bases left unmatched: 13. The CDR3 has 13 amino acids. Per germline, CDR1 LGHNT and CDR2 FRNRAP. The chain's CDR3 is CASRGVEPGEQYF. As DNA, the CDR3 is TGTGCTTCCCGGGGGGTAGAACCGGGCGAGCAGTACTTC.

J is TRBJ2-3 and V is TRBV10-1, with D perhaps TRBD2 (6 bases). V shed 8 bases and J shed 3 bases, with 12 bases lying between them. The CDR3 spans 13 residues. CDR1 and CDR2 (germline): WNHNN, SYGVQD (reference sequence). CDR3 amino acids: CASGEVGTDTQYF. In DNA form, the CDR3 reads TGCGCCAGCGGGGAGGTTGGAACAGATACGCAGTATTTT.

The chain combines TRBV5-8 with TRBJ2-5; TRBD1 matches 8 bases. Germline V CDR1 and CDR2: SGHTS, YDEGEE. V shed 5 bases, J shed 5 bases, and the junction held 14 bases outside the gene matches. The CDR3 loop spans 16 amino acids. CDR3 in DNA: TGTGCCAGCAGGCGAGACAGGGGCCGTTACCGGGAGACCCAGTACTTC. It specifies CASRRDRGRYRETQYF.

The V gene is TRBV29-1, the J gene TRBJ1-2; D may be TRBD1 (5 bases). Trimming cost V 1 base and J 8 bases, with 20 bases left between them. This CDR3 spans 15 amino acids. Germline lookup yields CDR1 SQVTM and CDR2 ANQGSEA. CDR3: CSVEGSGGTLSGYTF. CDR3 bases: TGCAGCGTTGAAGGGTCCGGGGGGACCCTCAGCGGCTACACCTTC.

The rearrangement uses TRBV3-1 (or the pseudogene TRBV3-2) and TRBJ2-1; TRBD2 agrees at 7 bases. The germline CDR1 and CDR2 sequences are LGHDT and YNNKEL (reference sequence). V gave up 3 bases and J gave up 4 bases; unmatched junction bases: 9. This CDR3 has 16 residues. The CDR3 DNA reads TGTGCCAGCAGCCAGGACCTAGCGGCCTCGTACAATGAGCAGTTCTTC. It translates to CASSQDLAASYNEQFF.

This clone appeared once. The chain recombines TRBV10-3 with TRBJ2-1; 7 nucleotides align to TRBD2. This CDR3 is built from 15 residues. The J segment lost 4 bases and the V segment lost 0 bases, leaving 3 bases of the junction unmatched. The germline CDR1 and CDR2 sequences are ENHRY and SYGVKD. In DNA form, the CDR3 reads TGTGCCATCAGTGAGTCGCTAGCGGCATACAATGAGCAGTTCTTC. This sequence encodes CAISESLAAYNEQFF.

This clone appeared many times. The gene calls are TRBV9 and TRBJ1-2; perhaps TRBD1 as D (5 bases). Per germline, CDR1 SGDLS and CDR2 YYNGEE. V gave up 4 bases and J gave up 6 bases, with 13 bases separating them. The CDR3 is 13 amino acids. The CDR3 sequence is CASSPPGGNGYTF. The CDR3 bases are TGTGCCAGCAGCCCCCCGGGGGGGAATGGCTACACCTTC.

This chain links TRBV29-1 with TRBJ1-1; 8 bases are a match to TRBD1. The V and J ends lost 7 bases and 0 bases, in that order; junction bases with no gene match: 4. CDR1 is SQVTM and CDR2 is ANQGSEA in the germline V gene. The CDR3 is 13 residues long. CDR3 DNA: TGCAGCGCCAGGGGGCTTCTGAACACTGAAGCTTTCTTT. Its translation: CSARGLLNTEAFF. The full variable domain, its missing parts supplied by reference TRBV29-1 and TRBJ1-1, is SAVISQKPSRDICQRGTSLTIQCQVDSQVTMMFWYRQQPGQSLTLIATANQGSEATYESGFVIDKFPISRPNLTFSTLTVSNMSPEDSSIYLCSARGLLNTEAFFGQGTRLTVV.

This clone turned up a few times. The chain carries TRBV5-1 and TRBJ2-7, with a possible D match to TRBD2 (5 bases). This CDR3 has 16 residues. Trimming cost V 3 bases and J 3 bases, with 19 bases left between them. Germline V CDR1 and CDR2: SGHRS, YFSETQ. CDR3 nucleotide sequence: TGCGCCAGCAGCTCCCAGGACGGGGTATTAGGCTACGAGCAGTACTTC. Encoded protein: CASSSQDGVLGYEQYF.

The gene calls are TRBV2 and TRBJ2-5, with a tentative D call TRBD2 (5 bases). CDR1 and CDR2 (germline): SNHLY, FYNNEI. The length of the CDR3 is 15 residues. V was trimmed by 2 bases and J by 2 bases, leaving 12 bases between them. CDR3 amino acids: CASSEPRGEQETQYF. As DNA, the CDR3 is TGTGCCAGCAGTGAACCCCGGGGTGAACAAGAGACCCAGTACTTC.

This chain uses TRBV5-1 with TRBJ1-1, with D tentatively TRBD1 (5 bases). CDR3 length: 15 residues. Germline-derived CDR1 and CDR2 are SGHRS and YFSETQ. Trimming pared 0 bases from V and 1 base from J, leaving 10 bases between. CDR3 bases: TGCGCCAGCAGCTTGGTAGGGGTCGGGAACACTGAAGCTTTCTTT. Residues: CASSLVGVGNTEAFF.

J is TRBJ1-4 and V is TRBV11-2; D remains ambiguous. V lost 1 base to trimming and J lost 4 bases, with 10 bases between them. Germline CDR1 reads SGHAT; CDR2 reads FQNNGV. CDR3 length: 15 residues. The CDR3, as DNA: TGTGCCAGCAGCTTAGGTGTAGGCGGTAATGAAAAACTGTTTTTT. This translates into CASSLGVGGNEKLFF.

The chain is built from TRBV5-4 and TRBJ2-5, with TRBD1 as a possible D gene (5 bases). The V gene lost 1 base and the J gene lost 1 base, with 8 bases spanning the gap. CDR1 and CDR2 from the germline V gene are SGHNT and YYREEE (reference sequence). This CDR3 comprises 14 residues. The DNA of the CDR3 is TGTGCCAGCAGCTTGAGGGGTTCCCAAGAGACCCAGTACTTC. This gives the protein CASSLRGSQETQYF.

The CDR3 is CASSPNPDMNTGELFF. In DNA form, the CDR3 reads TGTGCCAGCAGCCCCAACCCCGACATGAACACCGGGGAGCTGTTTTTT. The V call is TRBV7-9, the J call TRBJ2-2; D is uncertain. The CDR3 is 16 amino acids. Trimming cost V 5 bases and J 1 base, with 14 bases left between them. CDR1 and CDR2 from the germline V gene are SEHNR and FQNEAQ (reference sequence).

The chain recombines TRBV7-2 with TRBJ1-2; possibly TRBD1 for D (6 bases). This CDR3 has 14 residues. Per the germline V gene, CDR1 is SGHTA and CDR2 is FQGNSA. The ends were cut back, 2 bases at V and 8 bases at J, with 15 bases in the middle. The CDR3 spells CASSLPGQTYGYTF. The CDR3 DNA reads TGTGCCAGCAGCTTACCGGGACAAACTTACGGCTACACCTTC.

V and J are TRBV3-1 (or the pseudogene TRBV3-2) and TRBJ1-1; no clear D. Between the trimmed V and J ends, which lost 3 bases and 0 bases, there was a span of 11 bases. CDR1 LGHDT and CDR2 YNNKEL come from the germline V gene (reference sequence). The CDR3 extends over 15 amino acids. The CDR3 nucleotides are TGTGCCAGCAGCCACATACAGAACATGAACACTGAAGCTTTCTTT. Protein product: CASSHIQNMNTEAFF.

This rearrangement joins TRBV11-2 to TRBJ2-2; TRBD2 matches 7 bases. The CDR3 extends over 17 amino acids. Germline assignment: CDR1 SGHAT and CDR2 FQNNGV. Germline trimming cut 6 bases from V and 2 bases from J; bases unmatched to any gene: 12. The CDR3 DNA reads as TGTGCCAGCAGTTCAAACGGGCTAGCGGATAACACCGGGGAGCTGTTTTTT. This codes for CASSSNGLADNTGELFF. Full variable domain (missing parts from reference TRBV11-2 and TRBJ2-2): EAGVAQSPRYKIIEKRQSVAFWCNPISGHATLYWYQQILGQGPKLLIQFQNNGVVDDSQLPKDRFSAERLKGVDSTLKIQPAKLEDSAVYLCASSSNGLADNTGELFFGEGSRLTVL.

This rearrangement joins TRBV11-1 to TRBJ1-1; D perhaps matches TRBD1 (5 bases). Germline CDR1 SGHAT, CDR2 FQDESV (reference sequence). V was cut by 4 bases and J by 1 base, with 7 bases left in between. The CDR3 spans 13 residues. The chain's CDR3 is CASSSRANTEAFF. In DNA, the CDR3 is TGTGCCAGCAGCTCCAGGGCGAACACTGAAGCTTTCTTT.

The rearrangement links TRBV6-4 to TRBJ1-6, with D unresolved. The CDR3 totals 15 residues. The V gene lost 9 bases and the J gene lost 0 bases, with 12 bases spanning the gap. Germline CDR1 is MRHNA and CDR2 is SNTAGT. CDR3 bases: TGTGCCAGACCAATCGAGAGCTCCTATAATTCACCCCTCCACTTT. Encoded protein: CARPIESSYNSPLHF.

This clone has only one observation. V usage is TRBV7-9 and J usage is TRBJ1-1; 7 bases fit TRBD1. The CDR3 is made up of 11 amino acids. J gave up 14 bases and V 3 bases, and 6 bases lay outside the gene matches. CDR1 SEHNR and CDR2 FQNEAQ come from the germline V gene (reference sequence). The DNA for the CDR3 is TGTGCCAGCAGCTTGGAGGGGGCTAGGTTCTTT. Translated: CASSLEGARFF.

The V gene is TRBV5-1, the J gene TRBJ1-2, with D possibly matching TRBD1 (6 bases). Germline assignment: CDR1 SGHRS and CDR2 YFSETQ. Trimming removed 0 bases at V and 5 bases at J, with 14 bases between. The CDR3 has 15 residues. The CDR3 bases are TGCGCCAGCAGCTTGGAATCCAGGGGCGCTTATGGCTACACCTTC. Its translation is CASSLESRGAYGYTF.

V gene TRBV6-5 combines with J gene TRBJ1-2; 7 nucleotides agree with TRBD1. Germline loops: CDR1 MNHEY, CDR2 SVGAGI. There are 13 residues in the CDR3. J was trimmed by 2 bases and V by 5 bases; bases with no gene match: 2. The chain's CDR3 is CASSPTGNYGYTF. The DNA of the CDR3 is TGTGCCAGCAGTCCGACAGGGAACTATGGCTACACCTTC.

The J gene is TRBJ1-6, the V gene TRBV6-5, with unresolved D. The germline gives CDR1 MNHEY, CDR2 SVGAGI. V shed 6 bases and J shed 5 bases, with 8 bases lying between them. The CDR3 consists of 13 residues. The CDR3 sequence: CASRRQHNSPLHF. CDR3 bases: TGTGCCAGCAGGCGGCAGCATAATTCACCCCTCCACTTT.